The clone carrying this TCR beta chain showed up just a few times. TCRdb re-derived calls from the RT-PCR reads in MiXCR, one entry per CDR3 protein. The sample lists about 480,000 distinct CDR3 sequences, about 25% seen once, with under 2.5% in the top ten. The sample comes from a study of response to subunit inactivated influenza vaccine. This sample comprised CD4+ T cells sorted from PBMCs, obtained around 5 days after vaccination. This clonotype originated in a man aged 50-59 years who received an inactivated influenza vaccine.

The CDR3 sequence is CASSSTGQGAREQYF. CDR3 coding DNA: TGCGCCAGCAGCTCGACGGGACAGGGGGCAAGGGAGCAGTACTTC. V and J are TRBV5-1 and TRBJ2-7, with 12 bases that match TRBD1. The CDR3 sequence is 15 residues long. V shed 3 bases, J shed 7 bases, and the junction held 8 bases outside the gene matches. The germline gives CDR1 SGHRS, CDR2 YFSETQ.